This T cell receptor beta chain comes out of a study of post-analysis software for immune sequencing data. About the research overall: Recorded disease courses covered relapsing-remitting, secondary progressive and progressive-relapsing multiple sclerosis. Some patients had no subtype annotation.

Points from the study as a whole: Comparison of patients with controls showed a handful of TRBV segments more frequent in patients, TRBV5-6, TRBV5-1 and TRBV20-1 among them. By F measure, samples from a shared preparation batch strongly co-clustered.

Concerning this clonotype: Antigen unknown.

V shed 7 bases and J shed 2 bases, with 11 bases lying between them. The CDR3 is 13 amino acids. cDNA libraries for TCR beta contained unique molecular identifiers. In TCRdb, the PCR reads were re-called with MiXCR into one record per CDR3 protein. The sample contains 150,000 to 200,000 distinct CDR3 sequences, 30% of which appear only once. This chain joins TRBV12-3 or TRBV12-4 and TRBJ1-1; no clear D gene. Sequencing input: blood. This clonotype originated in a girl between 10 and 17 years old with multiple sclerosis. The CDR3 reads CASTQEGNTEAFF. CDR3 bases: TGTGCCAGCACCCAAGAGGGTAACACTGAAGCTTTCTTT.